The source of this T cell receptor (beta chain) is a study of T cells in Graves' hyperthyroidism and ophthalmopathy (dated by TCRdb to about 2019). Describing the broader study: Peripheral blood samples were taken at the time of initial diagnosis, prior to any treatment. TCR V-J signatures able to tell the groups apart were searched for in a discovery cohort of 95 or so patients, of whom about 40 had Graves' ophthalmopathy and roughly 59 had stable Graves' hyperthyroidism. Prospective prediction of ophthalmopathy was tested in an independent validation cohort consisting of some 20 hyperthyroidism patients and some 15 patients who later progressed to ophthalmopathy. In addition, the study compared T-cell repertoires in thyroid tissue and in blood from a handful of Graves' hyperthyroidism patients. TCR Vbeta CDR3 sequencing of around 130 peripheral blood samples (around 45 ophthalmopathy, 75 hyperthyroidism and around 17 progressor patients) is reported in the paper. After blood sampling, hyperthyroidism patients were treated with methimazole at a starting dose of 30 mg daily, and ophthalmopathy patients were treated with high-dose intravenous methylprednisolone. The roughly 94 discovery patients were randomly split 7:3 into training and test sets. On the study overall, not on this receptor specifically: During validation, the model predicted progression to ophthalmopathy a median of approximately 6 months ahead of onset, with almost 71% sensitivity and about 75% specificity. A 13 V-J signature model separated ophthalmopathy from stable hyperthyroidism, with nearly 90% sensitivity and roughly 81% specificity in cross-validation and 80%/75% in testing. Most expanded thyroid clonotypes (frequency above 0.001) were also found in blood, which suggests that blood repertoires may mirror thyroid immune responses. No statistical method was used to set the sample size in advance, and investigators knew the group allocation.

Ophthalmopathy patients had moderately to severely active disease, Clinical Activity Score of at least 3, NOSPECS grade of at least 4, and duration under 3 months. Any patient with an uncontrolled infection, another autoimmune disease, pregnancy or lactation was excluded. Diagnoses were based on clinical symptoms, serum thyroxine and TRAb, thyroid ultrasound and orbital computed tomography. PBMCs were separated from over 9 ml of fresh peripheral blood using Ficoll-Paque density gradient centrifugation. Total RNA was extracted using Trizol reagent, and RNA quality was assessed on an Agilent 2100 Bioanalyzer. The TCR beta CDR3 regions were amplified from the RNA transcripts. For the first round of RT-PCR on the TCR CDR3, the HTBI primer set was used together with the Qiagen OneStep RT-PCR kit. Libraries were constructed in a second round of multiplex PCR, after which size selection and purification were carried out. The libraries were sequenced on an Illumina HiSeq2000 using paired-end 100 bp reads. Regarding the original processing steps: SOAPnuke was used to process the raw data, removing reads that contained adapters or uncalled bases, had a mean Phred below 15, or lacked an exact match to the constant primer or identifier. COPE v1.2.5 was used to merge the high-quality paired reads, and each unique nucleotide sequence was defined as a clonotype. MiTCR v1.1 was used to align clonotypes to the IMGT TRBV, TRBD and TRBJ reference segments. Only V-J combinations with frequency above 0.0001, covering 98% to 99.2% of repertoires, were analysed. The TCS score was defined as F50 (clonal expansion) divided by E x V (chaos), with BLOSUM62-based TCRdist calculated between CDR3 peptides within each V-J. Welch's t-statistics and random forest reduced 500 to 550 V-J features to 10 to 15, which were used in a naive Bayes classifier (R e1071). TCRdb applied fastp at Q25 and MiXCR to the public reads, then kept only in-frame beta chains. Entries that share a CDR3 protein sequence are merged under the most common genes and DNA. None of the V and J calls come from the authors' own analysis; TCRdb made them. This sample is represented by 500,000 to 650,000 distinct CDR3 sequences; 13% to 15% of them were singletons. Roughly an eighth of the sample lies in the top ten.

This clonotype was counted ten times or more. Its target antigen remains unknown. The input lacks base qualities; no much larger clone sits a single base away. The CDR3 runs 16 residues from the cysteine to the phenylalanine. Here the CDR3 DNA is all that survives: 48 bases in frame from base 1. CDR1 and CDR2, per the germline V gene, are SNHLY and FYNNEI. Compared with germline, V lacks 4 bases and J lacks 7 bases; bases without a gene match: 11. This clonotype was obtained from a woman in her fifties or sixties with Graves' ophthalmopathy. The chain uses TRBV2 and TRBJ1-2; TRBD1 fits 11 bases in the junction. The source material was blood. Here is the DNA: TGTGCCAGCAGTGTCCTAAGCGGACAGGGGGCGCGTGGCTACACCTTC. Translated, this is CASSVLSGQGARGYTF.